This is a list of T cell receptor beta chains from one sample in a study of cytomegalovirus exposure and HLA in healthy donors. TCRdb's table, derived via immunoSEQ multiplex PCR, lists solely in-frame clones and lacks some. In the table there are 100,000 to 150,000 clones, around nine tenths of which are singletons. The source material was PBMCs. The receptor set was obtained from a woman aged 25 to 45 in good health and CMV-seronegative. Each CDR3 is given with its conserved first and last residue. The D gene is left open where the match is weak. Clone sizes are given selectively: once, few, many, or a class where the clone is expanded.

d_gene	j_gene	abundance	v_gene	CDR3nt	CDR3aa
NA	TRBJ1-1	NA	TRBV2	TGTGCCAGCAGTGAACAGGGGAACACTGAAGCTTTCTTT	CASSEQGNTEAFF
NA	TRBJ1-1	once	TRBV7-9	TGTGCCAGCAGCTTATTGGCGCGGGACACTGAAGCTTTCTTT	CASSLLARDTEAFF
NA	TRBJ1-2	NA	TRBV28	TGTGCCAGCAGTTTTCTGGGGGCCGACTATGGCTACACCTTC	CASSFLGADYGYTF
NA	TRBJ1-1	NA	TRBV10-2	TGCGCCAGCAGACTAGAACGCGAAGCTTTCTTT	CASRLEREAFF
TRBD2	TRBJ2-7	few	TRBV28	TGTGCCAGCAGGCAAACTAGCGGGAGAATGTACGAGCAGTACTTC	CASRQTSGRMYEQYF
NA	TRBJ1-5	NA	TRBV28	TGTGCCAGCAGGTTAAAGGGGACCCAGCATTTT	CASRLKGTQHF
NA	TRBJ2-1	NA	TRBV19	TGTGCCAGTAGTATAGGGGGGCGGTCCCCCTACAATGAGCAGTTCTTC	CASSIGGRSPYNEQFF
TRBD1	TRBJ1-5	NA	TRBV7-8	TGTGCCAGCAGCTCGGACAGGGGACCTAGCAATCAGCCCCAGCATTTT	CASSSDRGPSNQPQHF
NA	TRBJ1-6	NA	TRBV6-5	TGTGCCAGCAGTCCGGGACAAAGGCATTCACCCCTCCACTTT	CASSPGQRHSPLHF
TRBD2	TRBJ2-7	NA	TRBV4-3	TGCGCCAGCAGCCCGGCCGGGGGGGCCCCCTACGAGCAGTACTTC	CASSPAGGAPYEQYF
NA	TRBJ2-2	NA	TRBV19	TGTGCCAGTAGGGTCAGGGGTTACACCGGGGAGCTGTTTTTT	CASRVRGYTGELFF
NA	TRBJ1-1	few	TRBV28	TGTGCCAGCAGTACCTCGACAGTTTACACTGAAGCTTTCTTT	CASSTSTVYTEAFF
NA	TRBJ1-5	once	TRBV7-2	TGTGCCAGCAGCTTAGGGTCCGGCAGGGCCAATCAGCCCCAGCATTTT	CASSLGSGRANQPQHF
NA	TRBJ2-7	once	TRBV10-3	TGTGCCATCAGTGGAGGGGGTATCTACGAGCAGTACTTC	CAISGGGIYEQYF
NA	TRBJ2-5	NA	TRBV1	TGCACCAGCAGCCCCAGTACCTGTTCGGACGAGCGGGAGTGGCTGGAGACCCAGTACTTC	CTSSPSTCSDEREWLETQYF
NA	TRBJ2-1	few	TRBV28	TGTGCCAGCAGTCCCCTTATCAGAGGTTGGCGGATATACAATGAGCAGTTCTTC	CASSPLIRGWRIYNEQFF
TRBD1	TRBJ2-7	NA	TRBV7-9	TGTTCCAGCAGCTGGGACAGGGGGCATGAGCAGTACTTC	CSSSWDRGHEQYF
NA	TRBJ1-3	NA	TRBV7-8	TGTGCCAGCAGCTTAGCTCCCAGGGGTCCCATCTCATCATCTGGAAACACCATATATTTT	CASSLAPRGPISSSGNTIYF
NA	TRBJ2-4	NA	TRBV28	TGTGCCAGCAAGACGGGAGACGGGAACATTCAGTACTTC	CASKTGDGNIQYF
NA	TRBJ2-7	NA	TRBV19	TGTGCCAGTAGTGCCTATAAAGGTCGGGGAATCGAGCAGTACTTC	CASSAYKGRGIEQYF
NA	TRBJ2-7	few	TRBV19	TGTGCCAGTAGTATAGATCTAGCGAGAGGCTACGAGCAGTACTTC	CASSIDLARGYEQYF
NA	TRBJ2-7	NA	TRBV29-1	TGCAGCGTTGGAACAGAAGCCTACGAGCAGTACTTC	CSVGTEAYEQYF
NA	TRBJ2-7	NA	TRBV27	TGTGCCAGCACCAGGGAAGGGGAAGACGAGCAGTACTTC	CASTREGEDEQYF
TRBD2	TRBJ2-1	NA	TRBV11-1	TGTGCCAGCAGCTTAAGGGTAGCGGGGGACTACAATGAGCAGTTCTTC	CASSLRVAGDYNEQFF
TRBD2	TRBJ2-5	once	TRBV6-1	TGTGCCAGCAGTGAATTAGCGGGGGGGCCAGAGACCCAGTACTTC	CASSELAGGPETQYF
TRBD1	TRBJ2-5	NA	TRBV10-3	TGTGCCATCAGCCGGACAGGGGTGGGGGAGACCCAGTACTTC	CAISRTGVGETQYF
TRBD1	TRBJ1-1	NA	TRBV5-1	TGCGCCAGCAGCTCCTTATTTGGGACAGCTAACTTGGAAAACACTGAAGCTTTCTTT	CASSSLFGTANLENTEAFF
TRBD1	TRBJ1-1	NA	TRBV14	TGTGCCAGCAGCCCGCCGGGGACAGGGCGGACTGAAGCTTTCTTT	CASSPPGTGRTEAFF
NA	TRBJ2-5	NA	TRBV5-6	TGTGCCAGCAGCTTGATCGGGGTAAAGGTTTTCCAAGAGACCCAGTACTTC	CASSLIGVKVFQETQYF
TRBD2	TRBJ2-2	NA	TRBV13	TGTGCCAGCAGACTAGGGACTAGCCGAATCACCGGGGAGCTGTTTTTT	CASRLGTSRITGELFF
TRBD1	TRBJ2-6	NA	TRBV7-3	TGTGCCAGCAGCTTAGGGACAGGGACTGGGGCCAACGTCCTGACTTTC	CASSLGTGTGANVLTF
NA	TRBJ1-2	NA	TRBV5-5	TGTGCCAGCAGCTTTATCTCAGGAAGGTATGGCTACACCTTC	CASSFISGRYGYTF
NA	TRBJ1-1	once	TRBV7-9	TGTGCCAGCAGTCCGACCGGGGGGCGGGTCACTGAAGCTTTCTTT	CASSPTGGRVTEAFF
NA	TRBJ1-3	NA	TRBV9	TGTGCCAGCAGCGTAGAGCCCGGGTCCGGAAACACCATATATTTT	CASSVEPGSGNTIYF
NA	TRBJ2-1	NA	TRBV7-9	TGTGCCAGCAGCTTAGAACAGGGTCGGAATGAGCAGTTCTTC	CASSLEQGRNEQFF
NA	TRBJ2-1	NA	TRBV7-9	TGTGCCAGCAGCGCATACAGAGATATCCCTAACAATGAGCAGTTCTTC	CASSAYRDIPNNEQFF
NA	TRBJ2-7	NA	TRBV9	TGTGCCAGCAGCCCCCACGGCGGGGTTACCTACGAGCAGTACTTC	CASSPHGGVTYEQYF
NA	TRBJ2-3	NA	TRBV6-5	TGTGCCAGCAACCCTAGGGGGGGCTACACAGATACGCAGTATTTT	CASNPRGGYTDTQYF
NA	TRBJ2-1	NA	TRBV4-3	TGCGCCAGCAGCCACCTAGGAGCGGCTGAGCAGTTCTTC	CASSHLGAAEQFF
TRBD2	TRBJ2-7	NA	TRBV2	TGTGCCAGCCAACTAGCGTACTCCTACGAGCAGTACTTC	CASQLAYSYEQYF
TRBD1	TRBJ2-1	NA	TRBV19	TGTGCCAGTAGGGGGACAGGGACCTACAATGAGCAGTTCTTC	CASRGTGTYNEQFF
NA	TRBJ1-1	NA	TRBV6-1	TGTGCCAGCAGTGAACCAGGATTGAACACTGAAGCTTTCTTT	CASSEPGLNTEAFF
NA	TRBJ1-5	NA	TRBV28	TGTGCCAGCAGTTTCCCGGGACACGTTAGCAATCAGCCCCAGCATTTT	CASSFPGHVSNQPQHF